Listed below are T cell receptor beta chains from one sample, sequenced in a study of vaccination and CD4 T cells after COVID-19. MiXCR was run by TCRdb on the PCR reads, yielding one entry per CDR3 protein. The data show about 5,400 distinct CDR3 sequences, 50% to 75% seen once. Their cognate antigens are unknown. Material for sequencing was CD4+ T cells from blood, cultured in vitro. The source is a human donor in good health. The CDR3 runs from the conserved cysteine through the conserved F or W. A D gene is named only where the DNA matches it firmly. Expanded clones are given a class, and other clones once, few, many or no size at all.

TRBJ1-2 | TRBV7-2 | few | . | TGTGCCAGCAGCTTAGGGGGGACCTATGGCTACACCTTC | CASSLGGTYGYTF
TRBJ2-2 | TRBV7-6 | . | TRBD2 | TGTGCCAGCAGCTTAGAGGCGGCTAGCGGAAGCACCGGGGAGCTGTTTTTT | CASSLEAASGSTGELFF
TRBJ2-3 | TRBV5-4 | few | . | TGTGCCAGCAGACAGGAACTAGCTTTCACAGATACGCAGTATTTT | CASRQELAFTDTQYF
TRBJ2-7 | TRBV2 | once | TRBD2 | TGTGCCAGCAGTGTCTTCCAGCTGGGACTAGCGGGAGCGTACGAGCAGTACTTC | CASSVFQLGLAGAYEQYF
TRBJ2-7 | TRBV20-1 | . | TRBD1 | TGCAGTGCCGTCCCGGGACAGGCGGTAGAGCAGTACTTC | CSAVPGQAVEQYF
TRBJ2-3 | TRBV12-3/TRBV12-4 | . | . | TGTGCCAGCAGTTCAGATACGCAGTATTTT | CASSSDTQYF
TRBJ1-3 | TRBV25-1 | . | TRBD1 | TGTGCCAGCAGCCCAGGGGGTGGAAACACCATATATTTT | CASSPGGGNTIYF
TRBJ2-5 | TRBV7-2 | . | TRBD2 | TGTGCCAGCAGCTTAGCGAGGGGGACTAGCGGGGGGGTTTTTCAGGGAGAGACCCAGTACTTC | CASSLARGTSGGVFQGETQYF
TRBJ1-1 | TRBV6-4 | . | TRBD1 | TGTGCCAGCAGAGGACAGGATAACACTGAAGCTTTCTTT | CASRGQDNTEAFF